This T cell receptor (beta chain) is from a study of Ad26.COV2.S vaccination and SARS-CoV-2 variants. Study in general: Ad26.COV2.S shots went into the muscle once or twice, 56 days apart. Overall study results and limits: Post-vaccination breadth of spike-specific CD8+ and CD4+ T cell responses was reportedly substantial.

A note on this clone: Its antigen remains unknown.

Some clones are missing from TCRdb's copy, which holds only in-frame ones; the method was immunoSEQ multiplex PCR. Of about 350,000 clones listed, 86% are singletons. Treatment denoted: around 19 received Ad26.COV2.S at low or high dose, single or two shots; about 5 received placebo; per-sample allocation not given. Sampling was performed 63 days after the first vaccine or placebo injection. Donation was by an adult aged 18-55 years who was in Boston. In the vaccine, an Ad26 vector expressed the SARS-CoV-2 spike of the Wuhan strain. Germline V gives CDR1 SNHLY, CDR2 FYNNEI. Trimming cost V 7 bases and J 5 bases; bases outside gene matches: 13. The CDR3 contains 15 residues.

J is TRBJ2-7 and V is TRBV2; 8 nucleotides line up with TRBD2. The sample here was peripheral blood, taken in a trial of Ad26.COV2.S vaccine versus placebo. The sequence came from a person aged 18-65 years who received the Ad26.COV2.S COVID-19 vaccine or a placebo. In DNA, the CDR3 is TGTGCCAGCACGCCGGGGGGGGCGCTTATAAACGAGCAGTACTTC. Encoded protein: CASTPGGALINEQYF.